This entry is about one T cell receptor beta chain. The CDR3 is made up of 14 amino acids. V was clipped by 6 bases and J by 6 bases; unmatched bases: 7. The V gene's germline CDR1 is SGHTS and CDR2 YDEGEE. TCRdb recomputed calls from the RT-PCR reads with MiXCR, one row per CDR3 protein. In the table there are over 750,000 distinct CDR3 sequences, 21% of which are singletons. The source of the sample is a study of response to subunit inactivated influenza vaccine. The rearrangement joins TRBV5-8 to TRBJ1-4; 8 bases fit TRBD1. The specimen was PBMCs from blood, collected more than 4 days after vaccination. The sequence came from a man between 45 and 60 years old who received an inactivated influenza vaccine. CDR3 residues: CASTQGQADEKLFF. In DNA, the CDR3 is TGTGCCAGCACCCAGGGACAGGCGGATGAAAAACTGTTTTTT.